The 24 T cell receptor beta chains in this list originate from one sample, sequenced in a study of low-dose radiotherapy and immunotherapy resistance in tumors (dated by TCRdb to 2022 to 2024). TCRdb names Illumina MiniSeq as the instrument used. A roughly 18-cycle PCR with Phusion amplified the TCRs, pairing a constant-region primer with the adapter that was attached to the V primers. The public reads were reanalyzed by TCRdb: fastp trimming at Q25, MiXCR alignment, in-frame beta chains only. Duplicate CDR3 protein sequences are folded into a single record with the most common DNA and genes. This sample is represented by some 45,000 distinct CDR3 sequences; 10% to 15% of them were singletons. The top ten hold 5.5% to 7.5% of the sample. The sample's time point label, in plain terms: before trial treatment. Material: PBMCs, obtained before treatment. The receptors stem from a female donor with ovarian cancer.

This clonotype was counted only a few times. The CDR3 loop is CASKIQTGGYEQYF. Written as DNA, the CDR3 is TGTGCCAGCAAGATACAGACAGGGGGCTACGAGCAGTACTTC. The chain carries TRBV6-5 and TRBJ2-7; the match to TRBD1 covers 9 bases. The CDR3 has 14 amino acids. V lost 7 bases, J lost 3 bases, and 7 bases stayed unmatched. Per the germline V gene, CDR1 is MNHEY and CDR2 is SVGAGI.

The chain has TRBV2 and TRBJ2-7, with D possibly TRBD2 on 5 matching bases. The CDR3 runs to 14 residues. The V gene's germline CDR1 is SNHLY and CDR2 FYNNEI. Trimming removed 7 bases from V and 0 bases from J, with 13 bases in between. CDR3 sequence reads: CASTERGSSYEQYF. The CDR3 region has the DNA TGTGCCAGCACCGAACGAGGGAGCTCCTACGAGCAGTACTTC.

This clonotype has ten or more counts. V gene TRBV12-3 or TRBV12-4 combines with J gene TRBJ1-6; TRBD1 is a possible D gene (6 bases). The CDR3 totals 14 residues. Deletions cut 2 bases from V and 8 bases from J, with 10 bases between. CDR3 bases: TGTGCCAGCAGTTTACCAGGGGAGTATTCACCCCTCCACTTT. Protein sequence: CASSLPGEYSPLHF.

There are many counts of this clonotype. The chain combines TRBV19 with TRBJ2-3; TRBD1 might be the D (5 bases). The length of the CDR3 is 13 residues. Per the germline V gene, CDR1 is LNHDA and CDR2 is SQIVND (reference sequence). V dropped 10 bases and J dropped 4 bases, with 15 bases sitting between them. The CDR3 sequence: CATQDQTADTQYF. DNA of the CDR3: TGTGCCACACAGGACCAAACAGCAGATACGCAGTATTTT.

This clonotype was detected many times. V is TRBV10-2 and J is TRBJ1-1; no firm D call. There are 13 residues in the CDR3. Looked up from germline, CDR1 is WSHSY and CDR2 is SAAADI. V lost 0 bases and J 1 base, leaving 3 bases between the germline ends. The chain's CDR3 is CASSESPNTEAFF. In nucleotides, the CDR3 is TGCGCCAGCAGTGAGTCTCCGAACACTGAAGCTTTCTTT.

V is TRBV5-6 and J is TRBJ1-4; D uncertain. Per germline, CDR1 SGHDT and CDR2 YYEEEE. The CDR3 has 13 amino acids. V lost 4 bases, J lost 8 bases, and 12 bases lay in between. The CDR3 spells CASSLKGGEKLFF. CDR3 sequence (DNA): TGTGCCAGCAGCCTAAAAGGAGGAGAAAAACTGTTTTTT.

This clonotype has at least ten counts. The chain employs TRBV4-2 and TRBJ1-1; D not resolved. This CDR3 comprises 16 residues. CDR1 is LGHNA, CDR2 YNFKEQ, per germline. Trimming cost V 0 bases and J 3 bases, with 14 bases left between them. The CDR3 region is CASSQDNERAYTEAFF. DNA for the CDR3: TGTGCCAGCAGCCAAGATAATGAACGGGCTTACACTGAAGCTTTCTTT.

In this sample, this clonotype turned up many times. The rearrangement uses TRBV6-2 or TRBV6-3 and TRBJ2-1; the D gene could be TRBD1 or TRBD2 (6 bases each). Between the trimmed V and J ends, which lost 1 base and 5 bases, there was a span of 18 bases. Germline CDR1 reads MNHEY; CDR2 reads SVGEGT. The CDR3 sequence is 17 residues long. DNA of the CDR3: TGTGCCAGCAGTTACTTCCCCGGGGGCGGACGAAACAATGAGCAGTTCTTC. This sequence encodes CASSYFPGGGRNNEQFF.

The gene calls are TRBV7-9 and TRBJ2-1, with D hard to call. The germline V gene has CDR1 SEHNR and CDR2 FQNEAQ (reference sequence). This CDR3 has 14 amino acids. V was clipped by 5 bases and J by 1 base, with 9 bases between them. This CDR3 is CASSPRESYNEQFF. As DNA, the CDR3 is TGTGCCAGCAGCCCCCGTGAGTCCTACAATGAGCAGTTCTTC.

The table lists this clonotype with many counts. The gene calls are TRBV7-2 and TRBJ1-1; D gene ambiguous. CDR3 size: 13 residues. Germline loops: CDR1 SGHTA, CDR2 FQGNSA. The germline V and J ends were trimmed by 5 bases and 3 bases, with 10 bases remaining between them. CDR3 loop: CASSRSRDTEAFF. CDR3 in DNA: TGTGCCAGCAGCCGCAGCCGAGACACTGAAGCTTTCTTT.

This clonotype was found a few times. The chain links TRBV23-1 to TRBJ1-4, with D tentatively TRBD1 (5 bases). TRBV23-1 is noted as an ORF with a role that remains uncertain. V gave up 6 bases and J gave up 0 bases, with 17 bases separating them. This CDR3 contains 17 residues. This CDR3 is CASRRVQALATNEKLFF. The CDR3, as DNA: TGCGCCAGCAGGAGGGTACAGGCCCTCGCAACTAATGAAAAACTGTTTTTT.

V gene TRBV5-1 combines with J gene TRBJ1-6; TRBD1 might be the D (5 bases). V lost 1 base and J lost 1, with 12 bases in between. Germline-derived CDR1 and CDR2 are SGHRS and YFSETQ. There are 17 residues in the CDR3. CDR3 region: CASSLWGGESYNSPLHF. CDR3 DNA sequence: TGCGCCAGCAGCTTGTGGGGGGGTGAATCCTATAATTCACCCCTCCACTTT.

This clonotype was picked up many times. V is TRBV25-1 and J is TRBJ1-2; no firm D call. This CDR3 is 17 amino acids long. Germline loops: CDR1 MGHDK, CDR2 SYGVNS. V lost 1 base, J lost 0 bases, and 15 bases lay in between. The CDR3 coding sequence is TGTGCCAGCAGTGAATCGAAGGGCAGTTCAGCTAACTATGGCTACACCTTC. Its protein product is CASSESKGSSANYGYTF.

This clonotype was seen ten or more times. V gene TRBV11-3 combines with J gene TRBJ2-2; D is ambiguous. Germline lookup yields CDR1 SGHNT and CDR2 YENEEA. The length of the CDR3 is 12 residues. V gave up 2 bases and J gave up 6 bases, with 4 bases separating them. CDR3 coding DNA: TGTGCCAGCAGCTTAAACGCCGGGGAGCTGTTTTTT. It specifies CASSLNAGELFF.

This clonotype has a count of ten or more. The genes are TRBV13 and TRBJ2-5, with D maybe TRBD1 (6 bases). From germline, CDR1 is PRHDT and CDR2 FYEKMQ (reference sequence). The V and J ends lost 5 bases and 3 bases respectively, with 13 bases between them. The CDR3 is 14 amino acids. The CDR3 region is CASSAGQTKETQYF. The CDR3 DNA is TGTGCCAGCAGCGCCGGACAGACGAAAGAGACCCAGTACTTC.

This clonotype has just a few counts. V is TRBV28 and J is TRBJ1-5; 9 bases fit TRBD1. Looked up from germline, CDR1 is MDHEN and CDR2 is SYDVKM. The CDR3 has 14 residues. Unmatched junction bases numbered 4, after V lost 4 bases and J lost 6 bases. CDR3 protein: CASSSTGGGQPQHF. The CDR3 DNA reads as TGTGCCAGCAGTTCTACAGGGGGCGGTCAGCCCCAGCATTTT.

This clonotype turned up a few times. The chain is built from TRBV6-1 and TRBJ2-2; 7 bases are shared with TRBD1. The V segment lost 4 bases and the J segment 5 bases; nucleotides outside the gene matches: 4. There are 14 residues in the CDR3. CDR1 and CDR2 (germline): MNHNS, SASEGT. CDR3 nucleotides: TGTGCCAGCAGTGCCAAGACAGGGACCGGGGAGCTGTTTTTT. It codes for CASSAKTGTGELFF.

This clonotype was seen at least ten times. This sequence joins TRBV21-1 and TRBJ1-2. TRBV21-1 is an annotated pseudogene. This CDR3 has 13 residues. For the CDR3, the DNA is TGTGCCAGCTGGGCCCGTGTTTTGCGTGGCTACACCTTC. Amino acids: CASWARVLRGYTF.

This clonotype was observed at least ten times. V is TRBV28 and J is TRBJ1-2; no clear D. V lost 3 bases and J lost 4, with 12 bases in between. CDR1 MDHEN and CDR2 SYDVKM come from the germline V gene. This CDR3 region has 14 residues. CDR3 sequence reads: CASSFPQDGYGYTF. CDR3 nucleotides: TGTGCCAGCAGTTTCCCTCAGGACGGCTATGGCTACACCTTC.

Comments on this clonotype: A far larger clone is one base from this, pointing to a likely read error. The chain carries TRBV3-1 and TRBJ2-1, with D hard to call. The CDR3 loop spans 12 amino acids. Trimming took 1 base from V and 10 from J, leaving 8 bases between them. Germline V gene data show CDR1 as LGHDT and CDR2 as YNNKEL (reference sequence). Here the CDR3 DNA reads TGTGCCAGCAGCCAAGCGCAGACGGAGCAGTTCTTC. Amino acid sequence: CASSQAQTEQFF.

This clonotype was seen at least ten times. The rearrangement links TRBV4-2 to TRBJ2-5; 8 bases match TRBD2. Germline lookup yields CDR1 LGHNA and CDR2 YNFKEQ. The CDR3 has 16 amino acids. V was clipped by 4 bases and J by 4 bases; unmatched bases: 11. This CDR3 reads CASSPRAGAFRETQYF. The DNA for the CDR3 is TGTGCCAGCAGCCCAAGAGCGGGGGCCTTTCGAGAGACCCAGTACTTC.

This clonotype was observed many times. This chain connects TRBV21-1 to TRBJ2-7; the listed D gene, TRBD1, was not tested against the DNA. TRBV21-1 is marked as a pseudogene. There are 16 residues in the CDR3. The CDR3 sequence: CASSKVRQGATYEQYF. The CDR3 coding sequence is TGTGCCAGCAGCAAAGTCCGACAGGGGGCCACCTACGAGCAGTACTTC.

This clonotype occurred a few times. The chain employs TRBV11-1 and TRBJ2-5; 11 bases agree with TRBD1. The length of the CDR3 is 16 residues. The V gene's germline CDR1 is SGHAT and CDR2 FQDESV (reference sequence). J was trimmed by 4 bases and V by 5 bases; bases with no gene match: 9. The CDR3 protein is CASSPEDRGRGETQYF. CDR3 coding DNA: TGTGCCAGCAGCCCAGAGGACAGGGGGCGAGGAGAGACCCAGTACTTC.

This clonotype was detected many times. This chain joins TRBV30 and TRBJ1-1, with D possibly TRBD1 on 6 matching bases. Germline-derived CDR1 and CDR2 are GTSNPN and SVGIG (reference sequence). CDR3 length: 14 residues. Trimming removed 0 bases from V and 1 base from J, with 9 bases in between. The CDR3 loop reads CAWSVTGANTEAFF. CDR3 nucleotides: TGTGCCTGGAGTGTAACGGGGGCGAACACTGAAGCTTTCTTT.